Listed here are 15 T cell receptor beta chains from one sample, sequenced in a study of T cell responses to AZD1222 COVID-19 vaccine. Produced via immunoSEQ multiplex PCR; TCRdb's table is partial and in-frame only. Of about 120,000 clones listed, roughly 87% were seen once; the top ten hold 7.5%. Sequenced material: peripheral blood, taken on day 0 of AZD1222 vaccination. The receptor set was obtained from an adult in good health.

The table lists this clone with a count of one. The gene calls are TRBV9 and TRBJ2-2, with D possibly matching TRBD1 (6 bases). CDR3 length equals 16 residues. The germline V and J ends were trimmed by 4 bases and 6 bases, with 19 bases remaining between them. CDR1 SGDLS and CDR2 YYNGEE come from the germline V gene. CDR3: CASSLGGGSSSGELFF. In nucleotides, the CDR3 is TGTGCCAGCAGCTTAGGGGGTGGGAGCAGTTCCGGGGAGCTGTTTTTT.

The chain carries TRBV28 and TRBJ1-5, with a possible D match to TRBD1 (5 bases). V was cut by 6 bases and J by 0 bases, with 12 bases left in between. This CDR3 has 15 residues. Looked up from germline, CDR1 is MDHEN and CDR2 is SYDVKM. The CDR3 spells CASRPGQISNQPQHF. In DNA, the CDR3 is TGTGCCAGCAGGCCAGGACAAATTAGCAATCAGCCCCAGCATTTT.

CDR3 residues: CASIQRAGPLRGANVLTF. As DNA, the CDR3 is TGTGCCAGCATTCAGAGGGCAGGGCCCCTTCGGGGGGCCAACGTCCTGACTTTC. J is TRBJ2-6 and V is TRBV28; D is perhaps TRBD1 or TRBD2 (5 bases each). Germline-derived CDR1 and CDR2 are MDHEN and SYDVKM. The length of the CDR3 is 18 residues. The V and J ends lost 7 bases and 4 bases respectively, with 23 bases between them. Full variable domain (rest looked up from reference TRBV28 and TRBJ2-6): DVKVTQSSRYLVKRTGEKVFLECVQDMDHENMFWYRQDPGLGLRLIYFSYDVKMKEKGDIPEGYSVSREKKERFSLILESASTNQTSMYLCASIQRAGPLRGANVLTFGAGSRLTVL.

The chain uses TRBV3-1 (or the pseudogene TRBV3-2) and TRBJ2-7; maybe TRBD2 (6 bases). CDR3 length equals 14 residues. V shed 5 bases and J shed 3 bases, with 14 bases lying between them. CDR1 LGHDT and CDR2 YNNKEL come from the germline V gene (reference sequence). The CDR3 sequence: CASSSGDFGYEQYF. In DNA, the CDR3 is TGTGCCAGCAGCTCCGGGGACTTTGGCTACGAGCAGTACTTC.

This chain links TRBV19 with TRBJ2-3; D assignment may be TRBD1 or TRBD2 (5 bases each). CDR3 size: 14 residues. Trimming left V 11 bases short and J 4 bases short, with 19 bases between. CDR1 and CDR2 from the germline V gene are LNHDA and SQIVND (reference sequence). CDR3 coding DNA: TGTGCCGTTGGTACTTTGGGGGTCGCAGATACGCAGTATTTT. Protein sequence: CAVGTLGVADTQYF.

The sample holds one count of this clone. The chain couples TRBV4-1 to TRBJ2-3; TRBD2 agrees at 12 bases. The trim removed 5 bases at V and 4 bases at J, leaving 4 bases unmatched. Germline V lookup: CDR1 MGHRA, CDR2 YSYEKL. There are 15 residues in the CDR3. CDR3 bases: TGCGCCAGCAGCTTACTAGCGGGGGGCGCAGATACGCAGTATTTT. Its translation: CASSLLAGGADTQYF.

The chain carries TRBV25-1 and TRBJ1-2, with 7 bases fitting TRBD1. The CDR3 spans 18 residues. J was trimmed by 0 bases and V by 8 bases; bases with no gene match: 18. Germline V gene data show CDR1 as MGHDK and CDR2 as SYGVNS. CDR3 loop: CASCSSWTGSNPNYGYTF. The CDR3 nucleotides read TGTGCCAGCTGCTCTTCCTGGACAGGTTCCAACCCTAACTATGGCTACACCTTC.

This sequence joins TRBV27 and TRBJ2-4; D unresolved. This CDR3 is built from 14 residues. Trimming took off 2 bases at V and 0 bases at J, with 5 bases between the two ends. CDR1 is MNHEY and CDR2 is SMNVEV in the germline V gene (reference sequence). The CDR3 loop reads CASSLSLAKNIQYF. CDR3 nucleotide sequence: TGTGCCAGCAGTTTAAGCTTAGCCAAAAACATTCAGTACTTC.

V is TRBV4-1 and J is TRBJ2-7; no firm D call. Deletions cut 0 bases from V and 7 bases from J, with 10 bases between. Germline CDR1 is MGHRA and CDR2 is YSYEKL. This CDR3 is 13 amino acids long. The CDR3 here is CASSQDVGFEQYF. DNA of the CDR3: TGCGCCAGCAGCCAAGATGTGGGTTTTGAGCAGTACTTC.

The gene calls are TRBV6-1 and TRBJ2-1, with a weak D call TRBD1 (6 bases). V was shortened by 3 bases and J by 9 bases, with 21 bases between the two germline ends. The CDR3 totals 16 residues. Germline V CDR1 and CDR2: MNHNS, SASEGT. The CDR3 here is CASSDSEAGESLEQFF. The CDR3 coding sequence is TGTGCCAGCAGTGATTCCGAGGCAGGGGAATCCCTTGAGCAGTTCTTC.

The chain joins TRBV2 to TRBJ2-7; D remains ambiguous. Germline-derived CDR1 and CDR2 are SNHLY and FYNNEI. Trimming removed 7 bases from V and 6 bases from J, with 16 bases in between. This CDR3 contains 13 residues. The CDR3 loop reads CASIRNLPVEQYF. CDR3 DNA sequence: TGTGCCAGCATCCGGAACCTGCCCGTCGAGCAGTACTTC.

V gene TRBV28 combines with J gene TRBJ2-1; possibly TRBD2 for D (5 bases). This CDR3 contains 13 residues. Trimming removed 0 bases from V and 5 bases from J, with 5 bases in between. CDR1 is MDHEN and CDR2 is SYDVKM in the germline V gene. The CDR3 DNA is TGTGCCAGCAGTTTATGGGGAGACAATGAGCAGTTCTTC. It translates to CASSLWGDNEQFF.

CDR3: CATSREMSSYNEQFF. CDR3 in DNA: TGTGCCACCAGCAGAGAGATGAGCTCCTACAATGAGCAGTTCTTC. The chain is built from TRBV15 and TRBJ2-1; D unclear. Trimming took off 0 bases at V and 0 bases at J, with 6 bases between the two ends. The CDR3 length is 15 residues. Germline V gene lookup returns CDR1 LNHNV and CDR2 YYDKDF (reference sequence).

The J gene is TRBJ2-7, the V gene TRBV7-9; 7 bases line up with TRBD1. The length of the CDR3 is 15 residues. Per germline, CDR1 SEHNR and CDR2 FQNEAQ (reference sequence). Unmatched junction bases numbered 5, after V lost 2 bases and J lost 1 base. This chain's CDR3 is CASSLKGGQSYEQYF. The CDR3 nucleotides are TGTGCCAGCAGCTTAAAAGGGGGCCAGTCCTACGAGCAGTACTTC.

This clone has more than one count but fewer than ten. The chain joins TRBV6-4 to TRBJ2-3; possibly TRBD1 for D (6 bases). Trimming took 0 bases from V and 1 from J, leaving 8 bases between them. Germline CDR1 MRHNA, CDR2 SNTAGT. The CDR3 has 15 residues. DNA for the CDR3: TGTGCCAGCAGTGACTCGCCAGGGGGCACAGATACGCAGTATTTT. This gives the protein CASSDSPGGTDTQYF.